This entry features one T cell receptor (beta chain) sequence. Its antigen is undetermined. Losses at the gene ends were 0 bases for V and 3 bases for J; bases not matched to a gene: 7. Germline values: CDR1 SNHLY, CDR2 FYNNEI. The CDR3 has 19 residues. The data were taken from a study of shared clonotypes between healthy human individuals. The input for sorted-subset replicate PCRs was 200 to 250 ng DNA, tens of thousands of T cell genomes. The method was immunoSEQ multiplex PCR; TCRdb's version includes in-frame clones alone and lacks a portion of them. The repertoire holds 2,500,000 or so clones, around nine tenths seen once, with around 0.15% in the top ten. Findings of the study overall: Measured sharing among donors was expected to vary with sequencing depth. All-four-donor shared clonotypes had higher generation probabilities than non-shared clonotypes did.

Sample: naive CD4+ T cells sorted from blood. Subset: CD45RA+ positively selected. This sequence joins TRBV2 and TRBJ2-2; 13 bases are a match to TRBD2. The receptor's source is a man aged 18 to 29 in good health. CDR3 in amino acids: CASSEAILAGGPDTGELFF. CDR3 sequence (DNA): TGTGCCAGCAGTGAAGCAATACTAGCGGGGGGGCCCGACACCGGGGAGCTGTTTTTT.